This T cell receptor beta chain was sequenced for a study of blood T cell repertoires in COVID-19 (dated by TCRdb to the early 2020s). Looking at the study overall: The collaborator samples originated in the United States, Italy and Spain and spanned the acute and convalescent phases of COVID-19. The prospective study material was composed of cDNA or gDNA derived from T cells, B-cell-depleted T cells, or PBMCs. Subjects who had been exposed to COVID-19, were actively infected with it, or had recovered from it provided the deeply sampled blood TCRbeta repertoires that made up the dataset. The repertoires were released in a freely available public database meant as a resource for research on the immune response to SARS-CoV-2. The samples were drawn from the first 160 participants of the ongoing ImmuneRACE study and from over a thousand subjects provided by 6 global collaborators. Sample metadata almost always included a de-identified subject ID, COVID-19 status, age in years and sex. Where available, HLA class I and class II types were taken from metadata supplied by the sample provider and were not determined by assay-based typing.

Whole blood was collected in K2EDTA tubes by collaborating institutions according to the institutions' own protocols. For TCRbeta analysis, collaborators shipped samples in one of three forms: frozen whole blood, isolated PBMCs, or DNA extracted from either of those sample types. About this clone: Its antigen remains undetermined. Base quality data are lacking; no much larger clone is found one base away.

The germline ends are 10 bases apart after V is trimmed by 2 bases and J by 5 bases. Spanning cysteine to phenylalanine, the CDR3 consists of 13 amino acids. Just CDR3 DNA is preserved here, 39 bases in frame from base 1. CDR1 and CDR2, looked up from the germline V gene (reference sequence), are LGHDT and YNNKEL. The immunoSEQ Assay, a bias-controlled multiplex PCR, was used to amplify TCRbeta CDR3 regions from genomic DNA. Processing in the source paper ran as follows. The number of nucleated cells in each sample was estimated by amplification of reference gene primers within the assay. To quantify the absolute abundance of each unique TCRbeta CDR3 rearrangement, sequence reads were collapsed and filtered. For each sample, productive Simpson clonality was calculated as the square root of Simpson's diversity index over productive rearrangements. TCRdb stores this immuneACCESS table with in-frame sequences only. Part of the clones is absent; in the studies checked, under half of the shortfall reflects unresolved V genes, and no reason is known for the rest. V and J calls and clone size follow that table, whereas D and trimming were derived from the DNA. This sample gives some 120,000 clones in total; roughly 80% of them show up just once. 10% of the sample goes to the ten largest clones.

Study-wide findings and limitations: The amount of clinical and demographic metadata varied by source and participant and was provided uncurated.

The chain is encoded by TRBV3-1 (or the pseudogene TRBV3-2) joined to TRBJ2-7; matching of 5 bases hints at TRBD1 as the D gene. The specimen was peripheral blood. The source of this sequence is a human donor in a cohort sampled during active COVID-19. The nucleotides read TGTGCCAGCAGCCAAATCACAGGTGACGAGCAGTACTTC. This is translated as CASSQITGDEQYF.